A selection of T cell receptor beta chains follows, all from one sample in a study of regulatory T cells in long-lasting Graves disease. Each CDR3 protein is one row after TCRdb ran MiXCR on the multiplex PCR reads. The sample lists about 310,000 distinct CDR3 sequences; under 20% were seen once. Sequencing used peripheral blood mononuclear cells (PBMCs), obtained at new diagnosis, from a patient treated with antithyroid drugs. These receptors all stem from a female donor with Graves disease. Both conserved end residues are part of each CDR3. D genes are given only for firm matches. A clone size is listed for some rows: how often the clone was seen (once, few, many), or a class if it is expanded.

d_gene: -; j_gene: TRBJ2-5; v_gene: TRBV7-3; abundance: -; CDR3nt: TGTGCCAGCAGCTTATTGTCAGGAGAGACCCAGTACTTC; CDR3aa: CASSLLSGETQYF
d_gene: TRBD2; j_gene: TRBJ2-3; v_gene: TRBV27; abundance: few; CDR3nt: TGTGCCAGCAGTTCCCCCGCCTGGACTAGCGCCCGAGAGCAGTATTTT; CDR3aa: CASSSPAWTSAREQYF
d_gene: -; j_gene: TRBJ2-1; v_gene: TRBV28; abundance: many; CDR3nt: TGTGCCAGCAGTTCAAATGAGGGTGAGAGCTCCTACAATGAGCAGTTCTTC; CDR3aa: CASSSNEGESSYNEQFF
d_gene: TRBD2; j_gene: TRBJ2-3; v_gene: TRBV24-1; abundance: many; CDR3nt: TGTGCCACCAGTGACCCCGGGACTAGGAGGGATACGCAGTATTTT; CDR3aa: CATSDPGTRRDTQYF
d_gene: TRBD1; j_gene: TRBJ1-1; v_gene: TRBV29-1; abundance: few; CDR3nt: TGCAGCGTGAAAGAAACACACAGGGGCACCACTGAAGCTTTCTTT; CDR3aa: CSVKETHRGTTEAFF
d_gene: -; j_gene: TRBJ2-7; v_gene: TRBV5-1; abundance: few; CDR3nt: TGCGCCAGCAGCTTGGACAGCTCTAGTCAACAGTACTTC; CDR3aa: CASSLDSSSQQYF
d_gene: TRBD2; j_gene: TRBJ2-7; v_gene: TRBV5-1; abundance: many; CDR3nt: TGCGCCAGCAGCTTGGCAGGCGCGGGAGGGTACGAGCAGTACTTC; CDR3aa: CASSLAGAGGYEQYF
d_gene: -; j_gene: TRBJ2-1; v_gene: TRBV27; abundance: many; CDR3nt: TGTGCCAGCAGTTACCGGACAGACTACAATGAGCAGTTCTTC; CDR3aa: CASSYRTDYNEQFF
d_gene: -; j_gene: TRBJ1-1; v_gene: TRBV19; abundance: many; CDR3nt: TGTGCCAGTAGACTAGCCGGCAGGAGGGCACAGGGCACTGAAGCTTTCTTT; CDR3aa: CASRLAGRRAQGTEAFF
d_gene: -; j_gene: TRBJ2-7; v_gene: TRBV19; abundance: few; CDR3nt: TGTGCCAGTAGTAGGGGATTAGCTACAGGGTTATCCTACGAGCAGTACTTC; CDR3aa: CASSRGLATGLSYEQYF
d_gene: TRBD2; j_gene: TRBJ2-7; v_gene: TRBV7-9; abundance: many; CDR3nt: TGTGCCATAGCGGCGGGAGACACGGGCGGGCGGAACTACGAGCAGTACTTC; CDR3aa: CAIAAGDTGGRNYEQYF
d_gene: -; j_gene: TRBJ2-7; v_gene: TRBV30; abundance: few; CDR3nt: TGTGCCTGGAGTGTGCAGGGTGCGGCGGGACAACTATCCTACGAGCAGTACTTC; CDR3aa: CAWSVQGAAGQLSYEQYF
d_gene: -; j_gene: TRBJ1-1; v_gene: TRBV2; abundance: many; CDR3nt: TGTGCCAGCAGGTTACAGAACACTGAAGCTTTCTTT; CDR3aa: CASRLQNTEAFF
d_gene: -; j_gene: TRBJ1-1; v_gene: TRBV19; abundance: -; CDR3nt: TGTGCCAGTAGGCAGACAGGCACTGAAGCTTTCTTT; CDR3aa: CASRQTGTEAFF
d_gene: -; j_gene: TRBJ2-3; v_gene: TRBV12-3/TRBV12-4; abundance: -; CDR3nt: TGTGCCAGCAGTTTAGCTCCGACAGCGAGCACAGATACGCAGTATTTT; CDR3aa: CASSLAPTASTDTQYF
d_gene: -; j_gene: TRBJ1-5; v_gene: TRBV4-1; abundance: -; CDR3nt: TGCGCCAGCAGCCAACCACTTAATCAGCCCCAGCATTTT; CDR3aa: CASSQPLNQPQHF
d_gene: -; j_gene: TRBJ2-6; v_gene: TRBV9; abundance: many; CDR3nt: TGTGCCAGCAGCTTCACCCTCGACAGCGGGGCCAACGTCCTGACTTTC; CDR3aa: CASSFTLDSGANVLTF
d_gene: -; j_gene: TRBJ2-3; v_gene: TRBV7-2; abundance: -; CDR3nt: TGTGCCAGCAGCCTGGGTACATTTCCTAGCACAGATACGCAGTATTTT; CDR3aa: CASSLGTFPSTDTQYF
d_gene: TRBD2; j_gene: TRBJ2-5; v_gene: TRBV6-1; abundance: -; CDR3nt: TGTGCCAGCAGTGAGCTCCTAGCGGGAGCGGCAGAGACCCAGTACTTC; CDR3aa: CASSELLAGAAETQYF
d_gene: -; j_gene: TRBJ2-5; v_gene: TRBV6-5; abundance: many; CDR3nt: TGTGCCAGCAGTTACGCAGGAGGCGAAGAGACCCAGTACTTC; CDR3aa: CASSYAGGEETQYF
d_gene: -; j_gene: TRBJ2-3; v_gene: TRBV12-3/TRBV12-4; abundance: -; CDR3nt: TGTGCCAGCAGTTTTATGCCCTCCACAGATACGCAGTATTTT; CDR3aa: CASSFMPSTDTQYF
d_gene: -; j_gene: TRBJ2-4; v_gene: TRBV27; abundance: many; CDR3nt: TGTGCCAGCAGTTTCTCGGCGGGCGCCAAAAACATTCAGTACTTC; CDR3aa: CASSFSAGAKNIQYF
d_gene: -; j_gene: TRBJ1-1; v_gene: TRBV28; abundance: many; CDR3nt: TGTGCCAGCAGCCGGAGGACCACTGAAGCTTTCTTT; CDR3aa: CASSRRTTEAFF
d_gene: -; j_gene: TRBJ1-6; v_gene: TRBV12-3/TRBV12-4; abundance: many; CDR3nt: TGTGCCAGCAGCCCGACCCGAAGACAGGAGTTCTATAATTCACCCCTCCACTTT; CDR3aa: CASSPTRRQEFYNSPLHF
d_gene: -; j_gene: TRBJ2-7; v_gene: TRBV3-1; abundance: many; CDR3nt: TGTGCCAGCAGCCACATAACCTACGAGCAGTACTTC; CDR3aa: CASSHITYEQYF
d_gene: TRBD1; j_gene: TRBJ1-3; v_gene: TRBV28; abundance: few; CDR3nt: TGTGCCAGCAGTCCCTCACAGGGGGTCTGGGGAAACACCATATATTTT; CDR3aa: CASSPSQGVWGNTIYF
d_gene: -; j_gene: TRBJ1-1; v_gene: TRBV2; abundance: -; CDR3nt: TGTGCCAGCAATGAGGACGGCACTGAAGCTTTCTTT; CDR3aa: CASNEDGTEAFF
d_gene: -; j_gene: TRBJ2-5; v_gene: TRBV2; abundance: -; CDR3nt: TGTGCCAGCAGTACTCTTGGGGGTCCTCAAGAGACCCAGTACTTC; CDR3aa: CASSTLGGPQETQYF
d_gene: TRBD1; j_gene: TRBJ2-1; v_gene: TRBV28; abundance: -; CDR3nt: TGTGCCAGCAGTCGGGGACAGATAAACAATGAGCAGTTCTTC; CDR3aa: CASSRGQINNEQFF
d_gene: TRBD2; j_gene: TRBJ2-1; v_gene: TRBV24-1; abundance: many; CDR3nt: TGTGCCACCAGTGATTTGCCCGGGACTAGCGCGACGGATGAGCAGTTCTTC; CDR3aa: CATSDLPGTSATDEQFF
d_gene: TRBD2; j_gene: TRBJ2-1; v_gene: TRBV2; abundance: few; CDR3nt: TGTGCCAGCAGTGAAGCGGGGGGACTAGCGGCCTACAATGAGCAGTTCTTC; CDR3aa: CASSEAGGLAAYNEQFF
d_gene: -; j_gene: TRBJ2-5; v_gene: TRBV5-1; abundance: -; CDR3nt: TGCGCCAGCAGCAGAGCCCAGGGGGGGGGAGAGACCCAGTACTTC; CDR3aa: CASSRAQGGGETQYF
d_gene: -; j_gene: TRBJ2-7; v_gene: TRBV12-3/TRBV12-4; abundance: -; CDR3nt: TGTGCCAGCAGTCCCAGACAGGCCCCCTACGAGCAGTACTTC; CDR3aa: CASSPRQAPYEQYF
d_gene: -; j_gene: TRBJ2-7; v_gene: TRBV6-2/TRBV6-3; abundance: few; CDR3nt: TGTGCCAGCAGTTACTCAGGGGGTCTGGGGGGATACGAGCAGTACTTC; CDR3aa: CASSYSGGLGGYEQYF
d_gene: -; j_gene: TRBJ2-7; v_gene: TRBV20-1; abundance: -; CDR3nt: TGCAGTGCTAGTGTGCGAATTACTGGGCCCTACGTGCAGTACTTC; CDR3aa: CSASVRITGPYVQYF
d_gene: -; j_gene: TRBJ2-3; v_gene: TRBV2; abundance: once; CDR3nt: TGTGCCAGCAGTGGGTCGGCCCCTAGCACAGATACGCAGTATTTT; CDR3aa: CASSGSAPSTDTQYF
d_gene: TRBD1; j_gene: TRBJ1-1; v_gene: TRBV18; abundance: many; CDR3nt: TGTGCCAGCTCCGGAAACCGGGACAGTGCCCACGAAGCTTTCTTT; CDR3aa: CASSGNRDSAHEAFF
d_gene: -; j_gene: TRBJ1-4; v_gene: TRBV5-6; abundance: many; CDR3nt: TGTGCCAGCAGCTCAGGCCCCGAACGCCGTGAAAAACTGTTTTTT; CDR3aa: CASSSGPERREKLFF
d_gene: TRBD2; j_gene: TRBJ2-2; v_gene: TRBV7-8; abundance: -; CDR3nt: TGTGCCAGCAGCTCTGCGTCAACTAGCGGGATAGGTACCGGGGAGCTGTTTTTT; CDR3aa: CASSSASTSGIGTGELFF
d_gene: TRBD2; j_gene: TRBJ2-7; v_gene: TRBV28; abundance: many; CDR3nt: TGTGCCAGCAGTCGAGGACTAGTCACCCTAGAGGGGCAGTACTTC; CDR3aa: CASSRGLVTLEGQYF
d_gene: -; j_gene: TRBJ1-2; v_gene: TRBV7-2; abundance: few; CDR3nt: TGTGCCAGCAGCTCAGGTCGTTATGGCTACACCTTC; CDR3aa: CASSSGRYGYTF
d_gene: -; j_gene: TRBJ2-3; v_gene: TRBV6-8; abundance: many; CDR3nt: TGTGCCAGCAGACTTTCGGATACGCAGTATTTT; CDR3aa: CASRLSDTQYF
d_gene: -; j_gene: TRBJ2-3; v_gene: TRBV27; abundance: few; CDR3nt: TGTGCCAGCAGTTTACTCACCCCCCCAGATACGCAGTATTTT; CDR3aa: CASSLLTPPDTQYF
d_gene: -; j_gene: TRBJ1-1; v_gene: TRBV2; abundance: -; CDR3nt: TGTGCCAGCAAGGGCGCGGTGAACACTGAAGCTTTCTTT; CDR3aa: CASKGAVNTEAFF
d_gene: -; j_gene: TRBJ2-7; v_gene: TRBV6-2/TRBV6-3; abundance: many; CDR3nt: TGTGCCAGCAGTTACGCTGGGGCCTACGAGCAGTACTTC; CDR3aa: CASSYAGAYEQYF
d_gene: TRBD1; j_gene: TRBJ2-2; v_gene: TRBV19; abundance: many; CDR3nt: TGTGCCAGTAGCACAGGGGGCGGCGGCTTAGGGGAGCTGTTTTTT; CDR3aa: CASSTGGGGLGELFF
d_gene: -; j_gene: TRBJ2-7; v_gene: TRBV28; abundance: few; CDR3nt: TGTGCCAGCACGGGCCCGGGGAGAGGCGAGCAGTACTTC; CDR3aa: CASTGPGRGEQYF
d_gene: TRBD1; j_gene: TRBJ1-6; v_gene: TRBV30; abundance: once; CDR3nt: TGTGCCTGGAGGGACCGGACAGGGCCCTCCTATAATTCACCCCTCCACTTT; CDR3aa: CAWRDRTGPSYNSPLHF
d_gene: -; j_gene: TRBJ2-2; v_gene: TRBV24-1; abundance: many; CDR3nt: TGTGCCACCAGTGAGCCGGGACGGATGAACACCGGGGAGCTGTTTTTT; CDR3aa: CATSEPGRMNTGELFF
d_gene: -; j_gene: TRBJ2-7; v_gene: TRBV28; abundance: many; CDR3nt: TGTGCCAGCAGTCCCTTTAACTCCTACGAGCAGTACTTC; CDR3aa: CASSPFNSYEQYF
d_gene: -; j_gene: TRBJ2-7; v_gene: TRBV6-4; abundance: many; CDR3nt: TGTGCCAGCAGTTACGCACCGACAGGAGGCGAGCAGTACTTC; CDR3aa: CASSYAPTGGEQYF
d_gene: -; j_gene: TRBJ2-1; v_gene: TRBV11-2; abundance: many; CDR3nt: TGTGCCAGCAGCTCCCTCGACAAACCCCCCCACAATGAGCAGTTCTTC; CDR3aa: CASSSLDKPPHNEQFF
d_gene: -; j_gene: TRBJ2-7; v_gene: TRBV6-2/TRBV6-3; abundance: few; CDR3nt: TGTGCCAGCAGTTACTCGACGACCTACGAGCAGTACTTC; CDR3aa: CASSYSTTYEQYF
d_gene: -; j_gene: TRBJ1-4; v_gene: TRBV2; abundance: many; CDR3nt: TGTGCCAGCAGCGGTCAGGTCTGGAGTGAAAAACTGTTTTTT; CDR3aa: CASSGQVWSEKLFF
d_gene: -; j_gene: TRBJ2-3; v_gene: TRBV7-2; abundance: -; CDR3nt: TGTGCCAGCAGCCCCCTCCAGGGTTCAGATACGCAGTATTTT; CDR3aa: CASSPLQGSDTQYF